The present T cell receptor (beta chain) was sequenced within a study of beta chain features in type 1 diabetes (dated by TCRdb to 2017 to 2018). Describing the broader study: Mean age, gender distribution, total cell number and subset yield were not different between patients and healthy donors. A total of 90 million to 130 million sorted cells were examined across all samples, and a strong correlation was observed between cell number per subset and RNA yield. The study compared the TCRB repertoires of sorted circulating CD4+ T cell subsets in recently diagnosed type 1 diabetes patients with those in matched healthy donors. Whereas all 30 or so donors provided naive and central memory subsets, regulatory and stem cell-like memory subsets were isolated from just 8 patients and roughly 8 healthy donors.

A single peripheral blood draw of around 120 mL on average was collected from each donor into heparinised tubes. A BD FACSAria II and a panel including CD45RO, CCR7, CD25, CD127, CD95 and CD27 were used to sort naive, central memory, regulatory and stem cell-like memory CD4+ T cells. All sorted populations exceeded 95% purity. Right away, PBMCs were isolated by Lymphoprep density gradient centrifugation and were stained directly, with no culture step. So that batch effects would be minimized, each experiment stained and sorted samples in pairs, pairing one healthy donor with one patient. The entire isolated RNA was reverse transcribed using the High Capacity cDNA Reverse Transcription Kit, and thus expressed TCRB transcripts were sequenced. Deep immunoSEQ sequencing was applied to naive, central memory and regulatory T cell samples, giving an average of roughly 3.5 million total reads per sample. After sorted cells were lysed in RLT buffer, RNA was extracted with DNase-treated RNeasy Micro or Mini kits, with the choice depending on cell number. To prevent cross-contamination, each cell subset was processed individually, whereas patient and healthy donor samples were processed jointly. The immunoSEQ multiplex PCR was used to amplify TCRB sequences from cDNA, generating 87-bp fragments that spanned the CDR3 region. Sequencing of the amplicons was done on the Illumina HiSeq platform. The published analysis was carried out like this. Synthetic template baselines were used to correct PCR bias computationally, reads within Hamming distance 2 were collapsed together, and singletons that could not be merged were discarded. Reads were aligned against IMGT so that V, D and J genes, CDR3 length and insertions or deletions at six rearrangement sites could be assigned. Within each subset, clonotype counts were normalized to sorted cell number, after which true diversity and Gini coefficients were computed with the tcR R package. The overlap coefficient, calculated on TCRB nucleotide sequences, was used to measure repertoire sharing. As a proxy for the pre-selection repertoire, out-of-frame TCRB sequences from naive cells were analyzed. Drawn from immuneACCESS, this table holds only the in-frame rearrangements with V and J called that TCRdb kept. Clones are partly lost; checked studies trace under half to an unresolved V gene and leave the rest unexplained. That table supplies the V and J calls and clone size; D and trimming were determined from the DNA. The sample profile shows about 410,000 clones; roughly 13% of them were found once. In total, the top ten clones hold approximately 0.035% of the sample.

Regarding this clone: Its antigen is currently not known. Base qualities are not at hand, and no much larger clone is one base apart.

Including the terminal cysteine and phenylalanine, the CDR3 comprises 14 residues. CDR3 DNA is the only sequence kept; it has 42 bases, read in frame from the first base. Taken from the germline V gene, the CDR1 and CDR2 loops are MGHDK and SYGVNS. V sheds 1 base and J sheds 6 bases, leaving 13 bases between their ends. Study-level results and caveats: Because small numbers of individuals were included in the HLA sub-analyses, any influence of HLA type on TCRB rearrangement was left unresolved. Naive, central memory and regulatory TCRB repertoires appeared to be more similar among patients than among healthy donors. Because cDNA was sequenced instead of genomic DNA, activated cells with high expression could be over-represented, although the groups did not differ in activation or CD3 levels. In all four CD4+ subsets, TCRB CDR3 length was moderately but significantly shorter in type 1 diabetes patients. PCR may preferentially amplify shorter templates, but because patient and control samples were amplified and corrected together, any resulting skew would affect both groups equally. Patients with type 1 diabetes made fewer insertions and deleted more nucleotides at VDJ recombination sites, implying thymic rearrangement abnormalities.

The sequence joins TRBV25-1 to TRBJ2-7; TRBD1 is a weak D gene call, 6 bases matching. The sequenced sample was naive CD4+ T cells from blood. The cell subset or site label for this specimen denotes: true naive CD4+ T cells. The sequence was collected from a man aged 25 to 40 in good health. The DNA reads TGTGCCAGCAGTGAATCGGGGACATGGGGCGAGCAGTACTTC. Translated, it reads CASSESGTWGEQYF.